These 32 T cell receptor beta chains were sequenced from one sample in a study of T cell repertoires in cytomegalovirus infection. Each CDR3 protein gets one entry after TCRdb re-called the reads with MiXCR. The sample has 150,000 to 200,000 distinct CDR3 sequences, over 15% seen once. The specimen was CD8+ T cells from PBMCs. Every receptor here comes from a human donor in good health (CMV status not recorded). Some clones in this sample may be carry-over from other donors' samples.

This clonotype was picked up a small number of times. V usage is TRBV7-9 and J usage is TRBJ1-1; D gene ambiguous. The length of the CDR3 is 15 residues. The germline V gene has CDR1 SEHNR and CDR2 FQNEAQ (reference sequence). The germline V and J ends were trimmed by 6 bases and 0 bases, with 14 bases remaining between them. CDR3 DNA sequence: TGTGCCAGCAGAGAGGAGGGATGGCTGAACACTGAAGCTTTCTTT. It encodes CASREEGWLNTEAFF. Based on the CDR3 plus reference TRBV7-9 and TRBJ1-1, the full variable domain is DTGVSQNPRHKITKRGQNVTFRCDPISEHNRLYWYRQTLGQGPEFLTYFQNEAQLEKSRLLSDRFSAERPKGSFSTLEIQRTEQGDSAMYLCASREEGWLNTEAFFGQGTRLTVV.

This clonotype came up many times. V gene TRBV7-2 combines with J gene TRBJ2-7; 8 bases agree with TRBD2. With 3 bases clipped from V and 5 bases from J, the junction kept 12 bases outside the gene matches. The CDR3 loop spans 16 amino acids. Per the germline V gene, CDR1 is SGHTA and CDR2 is FQGNSA. The CDR3 sequence: CASSFRRTSSRDEQYF. CDR3 DNA: TGTGCCAGCAGCTTCAGGAGGACTAGCTCCCGGGACGAGCAGTACTTC.

The chain couples TRBV6-1 to TRBJ2-1; TRBD2 is a possible D gene (6 bases). The germline CDR1 and CDR2 sequences are MNHNS and SASEGT. CDR3 length: 18 amino acids. V was pared by 5 bases and J by 0 bases, with 20 bases between. The CDR3 DNA sequence: TGTGCCAGCAGTCTGACTTGGGACTCCGTTAGCTCCTACAATGAGCAGTTCTTC. As protein: CASSLTWDSVSSYNEQFF.

The chain carries TRBV7-9 and TRBJ2-7, with 7 nucleotides matching TRBD1. The length of the CDR3 is 14 residues. Trimming removed 1 base from V and 11 bases from J; junction bases left unmatched: 11. The germline gives CDR1 SEHNR, CDR2 FQNEAQ (reference sequence). The CDR3 here is CASSLVGGQEFEYF. Here the CDR3 DNA reads TGTGCCAGCAGCTTAGTAGGCGGACAGGAATTTGAGTACTTC. Supplemented by reference TRBV7-9 and TRBJ2-7, the full variable domain reads DTGVSQNPRHKITKRGQNVTFRCDPISEHNRLYWYRQTLGQGPEFLTYFQNEAQLEKSRLLSDRFSAERPKGSFSTLEIQRTEQGDSAMYLCASSLVGGQEFEYFGPGTRLTVT.

This rearrangement joins TRBV7-9 to TRBJ2-1; tentatively, D is TRBD2 (5 bases). CDR3 length: 16 residues. CDR1 is SEHNR, CDR2 FQNEAQ, per germline (reference sequence). Trimming shortened V by 1 base and J by 0 bases, and 10 bases separated the two germline ends. The CDR3 loop is CASSLGPGSSYNEQFF. DNA of the CDR3: TGTGCCAGCAGCTTAGGTCCGGGGAGCTCCTACAATGAGCAGTTCTTC.

This clonotype was seen a few times. The rearrangement links TRBV28 to TRBJ1-4, with D possibly TRBD1 on 6 matching bases. Germline CDR1 MDHEN, CDR2 SYDVKM. The CDR3 extends over 18 amino acids. V lost 5 bases and J 0 bases, leaving 19 bases between the germline ends. The CDR3 sequence is CASSLEWGPVATNEKLFF. CDR3 nucleotides: TGTGCCAGCAGTCTTGAGTGGGGGCCCGTCGCAACTAATGAAAAACTGTTTTTT.

The chain recombines TRBV6-2 or TRBV6-3 with TRBJ2-1, with D possibly matching TRBD2 (6 bases). This CDR3 is 13 amino acids long. The V gene lost 7 bases and the J gene lost 7 bases, with 14 bases spanning the gap. Germline CDR1 MNHEY, CDR2 SVGEGT. The CDR3 loop is CASKRGLANEQFF. The CDR3, as DNA: TGTGCCAGCAAAAGGGGACTTGCGAATGAGCAGTTCTTC.

This clonotype was seen only a few times. The chain combines TRBV15 with TRBJ2-3; TRBD2 is a possible D gene (5 bases). Trimming removed 5 bases from V and 2 bases from J, with 8 bases in between. This CDR3 spans 13 amino acids. The germline V gene encodes CDR1 LNHNV and CDR2 YYDKDF (reference sequence). CDR3 loop: CATSGLATDTQYF. CDR3 bases: TGTGCCACCAGCGGACTCGCCACAGATACGCAGTATTTT.

This clonotype was observed a handful of times. The CDR3 is CASSLQGVTEAFF. The CDR3 nucleotides are TGTGCCAGCAGTCTCCAGGGAGTCACTGAAGCTTTCTTT. The chain combines TRBV27 with TRBJ1-1; TRBD1 is a possible D gene (5 bases). Germline CDR1 and CDR2: MNHEY and SMNVEV (reference sequence). The CDR3 totals 13 residues. The V and J ends lost 5 bases and 4 bases respectively, with 11 bases between them.

The sample holds a few counts of this clonotype. The chain employs TRBV28 and TRBJ2-7; TRBD2 agrees at 9 bases. The CDR3 runs to 19 residues. The V gene's germline CDR1 is MDHEN and CDR2 SYDVKM. The V gene end was trimmed by 2 bases and the J gene end by 0 bases; junction bases not matched to a gene: 14. CDR3 DNA: TGTGCCAGCAGTTTACGTTGGGAGAAGCTAGCGGGGAGCTCCTACGAGCAGTACTTC. Encoded protein: CASSLRWEKLAGSSYEQYF.

This clonotype showed up just a few times. The chain uses TRBV6-2 or TRBV6-3 and TRBJ2-1; 11 nucleotides agree with TRBD2. Germline V gives CDR1 MNHEY, CDR2 SVGEGT. Trimming took 5 bases from V and 5 from J; bases not matched to a gene: 5. CDR3 length equals 15 residues. CDR3 residues: CASSHPGLADNEQFF. The CDR3 DNA reads as TGTGCCAGCAGTCACCCGGGACTAGCGGACAATGAGCAGTTCTTC.

This sequence joins TRBV6-5 and TRBJ2-3; the match to TRBD2 covers 10 bases. V shed 2 bases, J shed 2 bases, and the junction held 4 bases outside the gene matches. CDR1 MNHEY and CDR2 SVGAGI come from the germline V gene. The CDR3 runs to 16 residues. The CDR3 DNA follows: TGTGCCAGCAGTTACGGGCTAGCGGGAGACACAGATACGCAGTATTTT. Its protein product is CASSYGLAGDTDTQYF.

This clonotype was seen a handful of times. CDR3 in amino acids: CASSFLADTQYF. DNA of the CDR3: TGTGCCAGCAGTTTCTTGGCAGATACGCAGTATTTT. This sequence joins TRBV12-3 or TRBV12-4 and TRBJ2-3; D remains unclear. This CDR3 has 12 amino acids. V lost 3 bases and J lost 4, with 5 bases in between.

The gene calls are TRBV7-9 and TRBJ2-7; weak D call: TRBD1 (5 bases). The CDR3 spans 14 residues. V was shortened by 5 bases and J by 5 bases, with 16 bases between the two germline ends. Germline V gives CDR1 SEHNR, CDR2 FQNEAQ (reference sequence). The CDR3 here is CASSPTAGFDEQYF. The CDR3 nucleotides read TGTGCCAGCAGCCCTACGGCAGGGTTCGACGAGCAGTACTTC.

This clonotype is categorized as medium-sized. The gene calls are TRBV6-2 or TRBV6-3 and TRBJ2-7; TRBD1 matches at 9 bases. Germline V gene sequence: CDR1 MNHEY, CDR2 SVGEGT. The CDR3 contains 14 residues. V shed 5 bases and J 6 bases; nucleotides not matched to a gene: 8. The CDR3 is CASSHPGTGREQYF. CDR3 nucleotides: TGTGCCAGCAGTCATCCCGGGACAGGGCGCGAGCAGTACTTC.

This rearrangement joins TRBV6-2 or TRBV6-3 to TRBJ2-7; TRBD2 is a possible D gene (6 bases). Deletions cut 6 bases from V and 5 bases from J, with 17 bases between. This CDR3 has 14 amino acids. Germline CDR1 is MNHEY and CDR2 is SVGEGT. The CDR3 loop is CASRLRTTYHEQYF. In DNA form, the CDR3 reads TGTGCCAGCAGACTCCGGACTACGTATCACGAGCAGTACTTC.

This clonotype was counted many times. This chain uses TRBV14 with TRBJ2-3, with TRBD1 identical over 9 bases. Unmatched junction bases numbered 12, after V lost 2 bases and J lost 9 bases. Looked up from germline, CDR1 is SGHDN and CDR2 is FVKESK. CDR3 length equals 16 residues. CDR3 bases: TGTGCCAGCAGCCAACGAAGGACAGGGGCGTTTACAACGCAGTATTTT. Encoded protein: CASSQRRTGAFTTQYF.

Concerning this clonotype: The CDR3 end shows no conserved phenylalanine or tryptophan, and so a read error is likely. The V gene is TRBV9, the J gene TRBJ1-5; D is perhaps TRBD1 (6 bases). V was trimmed by 5 bases and J by 6 bases, leaving 15 bases between them. Germline values: CDR1 SGDLS, CDR2 YYNGEE. The CDR3 runs 14 residues. The DNA for the CDR3 is TGTGCCAGCAGTGGGGGAGGCAGGGGTCAGCCCCAGCATTTA. Its protein is CASSGGGRGQPQHL.

This clonotype turned up a few times. The V call is TRBV20-1, the J call TRBJ1-3; perhaps TRBD1 as D (5 bases). V shed 3 bases and J shed 0 bases, with 9 bases lying between them. The CDR3 contains 14 residues. The germline V gene has CDR1 DFQATT and CDR2 SNEGSKA (reference sequence). Here the CDR3 reads CSARGRDSGNTIYF. The CDR3 nucleotides read TGCAGTGCTAGGGGCAGGGACTCTGGAAACACCATATATTTT.

This clonotype has just a few counts. The chain joins TRBV7-2 to TRBJ2-2; D is unresolved. V gave up 7 bases and J gave up 6 bases, with 21 bases separating them. Germline V lookup: CDR1 SGHTA, CDR2 FQGNSA. The length of the CDR3 is 16 residues. The CDR3 here is CASTGVSLYTAGELFF. In nucleotides, the CDR3 is TGTGCCAGCACCGGAGTAAGCCTTTATACCGCCGGGGAGCTGTTTTTT.

This clonotype was found a few times. The chain links TRBV28 to TRBJ2-7; TRBD2 matches at 8 bases. This CDR3 is built from 15 residues. The V and J ends lost 4 bases and 5 bases, in that order; junction bases with no gene match: 10. Looked up from germline, CDR1 is MDHEN and CDR2 is SYDVKM. CDR3 coding DNA: TGTGCCAGCAGTTCTATACCGGGAGGGATCCACGAGCAGTACTTC. This translates into CASSSIPGGIHEQYF.

This clonotype has a handful of counts. The genes are TRBV7-8 and TRBJ2-2, with TRBD2 as a possible D gene (6 bases). The germline V gene has CDR1 SGHVS and CDR2 FQNEAQ. The V end was cut by 1 base, the J end by 3 bases, with 12 bases between. This CDR3 has 16 amino acids. CDR3 in amino acids: CASSLDRRAYTGELFF. The CDR3 DNA is TGTGCCAGCAGCTTAGATCGGAGGGCCTACACCGGGGAGCTGTTTTTT.

The chain links TRBV19 to TRBJ1-1; D gene ambiguous. Germline CDR1 LNHDA, CDR2 SQIVND (reference sequence). Between the trimmed V and J ends, which lost 7 bases and 6 bases, there was a span of 15 bases. The CDR3 length is 13 residues. CDR3 region: CASKIGYLSEAFF. The CDR3 region has the DNA TGTGCCAGTAAAATAGGGTACTTATCTGAAGCTTTCTTT.

As concerns this clonotype: A junction end diverges from the germline sequence, so it may reflect a read error. The V call is TRBV6-1, the J call TRBJ2-1, with D unclear. Germline CDR1 is MNHNS and CDR2 is SASEGT. The CDR3 contains 9 residues. CDR3 bases: TGTGCCAGCAGCCCGGCGTTGATCTTC. Its translation is CASSPALIF.

This rearrangement joins TRBV24-1 to TRBJ2-5; TRBD2 aligns across 12 bases. The ends lost 4 bases at V and 1 base at J; junction bases unmatched: 15. The CDR3 covers 20 residues. Germline CDR1 KGHDR, CDR2 SFDVKD. In DNA, the CDR3 is TGTGCCACCAGTGAGGGTTCCGGGACTAGCGGGTACTCGCCCCAAGAGACCCAGTACTTC. Protein: CATSEGSGTSGYSPQETQYF.

The chain joins TRBV6-2 or TRBV6-3 to TRBJ2-2; TRBD1 matches 8 bases. The V and J ends lost 0 bases and 2 bases, in that order; junction bases with no gene match: 5. The CDR3 is 17 residues long. Germline V gene lookup returns CDR1 MNHEY and CDR2 SVGEGT. CDR3: CASSYSQGASNTGELFF. The CDR3 region has the DNA TGTGCCAGCAGTTACTCCCAGGGGGCGTCTAACACCGGGGAGCTGTTTTTT.

This clonotype was seen only a few times. CDR3 nucleotides: TGTGCCAGCAGCAGTTGGGGTGCTGGGCAGACAGCAACTAATGAAAAACTGTTTTTT. Protein sequence: CASSSWGAGQTATNEKLFF. The chain carries TRBV7-7 and TRBJ1-4; a weak D match, TRBD1 (5 bases). The germline V gene encodes CDR1 SSHAT and CDR2 FNYEAQ (reference sequence). This CDR3 has 19 amino acids. Between the trimmed V and J ends, which lost 5 bases and 0 bases, there was a span of 22 bases.

This clonotype was seen at least ten times. The V and J genes are TRBV4-3 and TRBJ2-1; a possible D gene is TRBD2 (7 bases). CDR3 size: 16 residues. Germline lookup yields CDR1 LGHNA and CDR2 YSLEER. The V end was cut by 0 bases, the J end by 6 bases, with 15 bases between. The CDR3: CASSQEAGRGGNEQFF. In DNA, the CDR3 is TGCGCCAGCAGCCAAGAAGCGGGGAGAGGGGGCAATGAGCAGTTCTTC.

This clonotype was seen a few times. A read error is likely, as this CDR3 ends without the conserved phenylalanine or tryptophan. The chain is built from TRBV11-2 and TRBJ1-1; D possibly corresponds to TRBD1 (6 bases). The ends were cut back, 3 bases at V and 4 bases at J, with 12 bases in the middle. The CDR3 is 14 amino acids. From germline, CDR1 is SGHAT and CDR2 FQNNGV. CDR3 sequence reads: CASSLVQGGTEAFL. DNA of the CDR3: TGTGCCAGCAGCTTGGTACAGGGAGGCACTGAAGCTTTCTTA.

The sample holds a few counts of this clonotype. The J gene is TRBJ1-1, the V gene TRBV7-9, with D unresolved. V was shortened by 7 bases and J by 1 base, with 16 bases between the two germline ends. The CDR3 is made up of 15 amino acids. The germline V gene has CDR1 SEHNR and CDR2 FQNEAQ (reference sequence). The CDR3 DNA is TGTGCCAGCAACCACGAACCTCAAAAGAACACTGAAGCTTTCTTT. It yields the protein CASNHEPQKNTEAFF.

The rearrangement links TRBV7-9 to TRBJ1-6, with TRBD1 matching 7 bases. The germline V gene encodes CDR1 SEHNR and CDR2 FQNEAQ (reference sequence). V lost 5 bases and J lost 11; bases outside the gene matches: 9. The CDR3 extends over 14 amino acids. CDR3 sequence reads: CASSPGTAVPPLHF. CDR3 coding DNA: TGTGCCAGCAGCCCCGGGACAGCGGTTCCACCCCTCCACTTT.

This clonotype has a handful of counts. Since a much larger clone is just one base distant, this may be a read error. The rearrangement uses TRBV28 and TRBJ2-3, with TRBD1 as a possible D gene (6 bases). V was cut by 4 bases and J by 4 bases, with 9 bases left in between. CDR3 length: 13 amino acids. The germline CDR1 and CDR2 sequences are MDHEN and SYDVKM. The chain's CDR3 is CASSSSGADTQYF. The CDR3 DNA sequence: TGTGCCAGCAGTTCCTCAGGGGCAGATACGCAGTATTTT.